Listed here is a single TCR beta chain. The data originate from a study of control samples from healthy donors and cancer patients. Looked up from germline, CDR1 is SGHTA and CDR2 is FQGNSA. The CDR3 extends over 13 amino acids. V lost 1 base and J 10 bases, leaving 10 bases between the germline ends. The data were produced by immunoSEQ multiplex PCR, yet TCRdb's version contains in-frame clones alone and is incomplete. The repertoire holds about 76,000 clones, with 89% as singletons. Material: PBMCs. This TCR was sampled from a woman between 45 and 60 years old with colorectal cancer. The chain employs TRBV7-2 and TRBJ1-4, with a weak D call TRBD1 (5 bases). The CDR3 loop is CASSLDETGKLFF. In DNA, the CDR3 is TGTGCCAGCAGCTTAGATGAAACAGGAAAACTGTTTTTT.